This T cell receptor beta chain was identified in a study of cytomegalovirus exposure and HLA in healthy donors. Per the germline V gene, CDR1 is SSHAT and CDR2 is FNYEAQ (reference sequence). The CDR3 extends over 15 amino acids. Produced via immunoSEQ multiplex PCR; TCRdb's table is partial and in-frame only. The profile shows roughly 80,000 clones, approximately 91% of them singletons. Of note for this clone: Its ends do not fully match the called genes, so a read error is possible.

This clonotype was sampled from a man aged 25 to 40 in good health and CMV-seronegative. Sequenced sample: PBMCs. The genes are TRBV7-7 and TRBJ2-2, with D possibly matching TRBD2 (6 bases). CDR3 coding DNA: TGTGCTAGCAGCTTCGCGGGGCCGAACACCGGGGAGCTGTTTTTT. This sequence encodes CASSFAGPNTGELFF.